The clone carrying this T cell receptor beta chain occurred a few times. Its cognate antigen is unknown. Unique molecular identifiers were incorporated when the TCRbeta library was constructed. TCRdb reprocessed the PCR reads via MiXCR and lists one record per CDR3 protein. Of 350,000 to 500,000 distinct CDR3 sequences listed, around two fifths are singletons. These data are taken from a study of T-cell reconstitution after alpha-beta-depleted transplantation in children. The germline CDR1 and CDR2 sequences are MDHEN and SYDVKM. V was shortened by 7 bases and J by 10 bases, with 26 bases between the two germline ends. The CDR3 runs to 16 residues. Regarding the study as a whole: Newly generated T cells supplied most T-cell counts and diversity one year post-transplant. The study reportedly traced alpha-beta T cells about two months after transplant to several hundred expanded graft clones.

The starting material was PBMCs, obtained before TCRalphabeta/CD19-depleted stem cell transplant. The chain joins TRBV28 to TRBJ2-1; D tentatively reads TRBD1 or TRBD2 (5 bases each). The source is a girl aged 2-10 years with aplastic anemia, due to receive a stem cell transplant. CDR3 loop: CASTQTGPPVRQEQFF. CDR3 nucleotides: TGTGCCAGCACTCAAACGGGGCCCCCGGTGCGCCAGGAGCAGTTCTTC.